These 26 T cell receptor beta chains were sequenced from one sample in a study of T cell responses to AZD1222 COVID-19 vaccine. Measured with immunoSEQ multiplex PCR; TCRdb has only the in-frame clones, and not every one. The table records 95,000 to 150,000 clones, approximately 88% of them present only once. This specimen was peripheral blood, taken on day 0 of AZD1222 vaccination. These receptors were collected from an adult in good health.

The chain links TRBV7-6 to TRBJ2-6; either TRBD1 or TRBD2 may supply D (6 bases each). V was clipped by 1 base and J by 2 bases, with 9 bases between them. The CDR3 totals 16 residues. In germline, CDR1 is SGHVS, CDR2 FNYEAQ. Here the CDR3 DNA reads TGTGCCAGCAGCTTAGAGGGGGGTCCTGGGGCCAACGTCCTGACTTTC. It translates to CASSLEGGPGANVLTF.

This chain links TRBV11-2 with TRBJ1-1, with D possibly matching TRBD1 (5 bases). Per the germline V gene, CDR1 is SGHAT and CDR2 is FQNNGV. The CDR3 consists of 11 residues. V was trimmed by 6 bases and J by 11 bases, leaving 13 bases between them. CDR3 coding DNA: TGTGCCAGCAGTATAGGGGCGGAGGCTTTCTTT. Translating it yields CASSIGAEAFF.

CDR3 sequence: CASSVGLRKNMNTEAFF. CDR3 bases: TGTGCCAGCAGCGTGGGACTCCGCAAAAACATGAACACTGAAGCTTTCTTT. The chain couples TRBV5-6 to TRBJ1-1; TRBD1 is a possible D gene (5 bases). The CDR3 has 17 amino acids. Trimming stripped 4 bases from V and 0 bases from J, with 19 bases between. Germline V CDR1 and CDR2: SGHDT, YYEEEE. Looking up the rest from reference TRBV5-6 and TRBJ1-1 gives the full variable domain: DAGVTQSPTHLIKTRGQQVTLRCSPKSGHDTVSWYQQALGQGPQFIFQYYEEEERQRGNFPDRFSGHQFPNYSSELNVNALLLGDSALYLCASSVGLRKNMNTEAFFGQGTRLTVV.

J is TRBJ2-1 and V is TRBV19, with 8 bases lining up with TRBD2. This CDR3 has 16 residues. V lost 7 bases and J lost 5; bases outside the gene matches: 13. CDR1 is LNHDA, CDR2 SQIVND, per germline (reference sequence). In nucleotides, the CDR3 is TGTGCCAGTAATATGGGGGGGACTAGTAACCACAATGAGCAGTTCTTC. Translation gives CASNMGGTSNHNEQFF.

The chain couples TRBV6-5 to TRBJ1-3, with TRBD1 as a possible D gene (6 bases). The CDR3 loop spans 15 amino acids. Germline-derived CDR1 and CDR2 are MNHEY and SVGAGI. Trimming took off 7 bases at V and 2 bases at J, with 15 bases between the two ends. Here the CDR3 reads CASKGSGGTGNTIYF. DNA for the CDR3: TGTGCCAGCAAAGGGTCTGGGGGCACTGGAAACACCATATATTTT.

The table lists this clone with a count of one. This chain links TRBV3-1 (or the pseudogene TRBV3-2) with TRBJ1-1; tentative D call: TRBD1 (6 bases). Germline V CDR1 and CDR2: LGHDT, YNNKEL (reference sequence). The V end was cut by 4 bases, the J end by 13 bases, with 16 bases between. This CDR3 has 12 amino acids. CDR3 residues: CASSPGGREGFF. The CDR3 coding sequence is TGTGCCAGCAGCCCCGGGGGCCGCGAGGGTTTCTTT.

This chain joins TRBV11-1 and TRBJ2-5, with 7 positions matching TRBD2. Losses at the gene ends were 5 bases for V and 1 base for J; bases not matched to a gene: 4. Germline CDR1 is SGHAT and CDR2 is FQDESV (reference sequence). The CDR3 sequence is 14 residues long. The CDR3 here is CASSGAGSQETQYF. The CDR3 coding sequence is TGTGCCAGCAGCGGAGCGGGAAGCCAAGAGACCCAGTACTTC.

The V gene is TRBV9, the J gene TRBJ1-3; D is undetermined. Germline CDR1 SGDLS, CDR2 YYNGEE. The length of the CDR3 is 14 residues. Trimming shortened V by 4 bases and J by 0 bases, and 8 bases separated the two germline ends. Here the CDR3 DNA reads TGTGCCAGCAGCCGACCAAACTCTGGAAACACCATATATTTT. It encodes CASSRPNSGNTIYF. Full variable domain (outside the CDR3, taken from reference TRBV9 and TRBJ1-3): DSGVTQTPKHLITATGQRVTLRCSPRSGDLSVYWYQQSLDQGLQFLIQYYNGEERAKGNILERFSAQQFPDLHSELNLSSLELGDSALYFCASSRPNSGNTIYFGEGSWLTVV.

V usage is TRBV7-8 and J usage is TRBJ2-7; D is ambiguous. V dropped 1 base and J dropped 0 bases, with 7 bases sitting between them. The germline V gene has CDR1 SGHVS and CDR2 FQNEAQ. This CDR3 spans 14 amino acids. The CDR3 DNA is TGTGCCAGCAGCTTAGGGGCCGTCTCCTACGAGCAGTACTTC. Translation: CASSLGAVSYEQYF.

The chain has TRBV11-1 and TRBJ2-2; D is ambiguous. CDR1 and CDR2 from the germline V gene are SGHAT and FQDESV (reference sequence). This CDR3 is built from 16 residues. V was clipped by 4 bases and J by 6 bases, with 18 bases between them. The DNA for the CDR3 is TGTGCCAGCAGCTCTTTGACGACTCCCGTGTCCGGGGAGCTGTTTTTT. Protein: CASSSLTTPVSGELFF. Looking up the rest from reference TRBV11-1 and TRBJ2-2 gives the full variable domain: EAEVAQSPRYKITEKSQAVAFWCDPISGHATLYWYRQILGQGPELLVQFQDESVVDDSQLPKDRFSAERLKGVDSTLKIQPAELGDSAMYLCASSSLTTPVSGELFFGEGSRLTVL.

The rearrangement links TRBV5-5 to TRBJ2-7; 13 positions match TRBD2. In germline, CDR1 is SGHKS, CDR2 YYEKEE (reference sequence). The CDR3 extends over 14 amino acids. Trimming took 6 bases from V and 2 from J; bases not matched to a gene: 2. CDR3 coding DNA: TGTGCCAGCATACTAGCGGGAGGGGCCTACGAGCAGTACTTC. As protein: CASILAGGAYEQYF.

The genes are TRBV19 and TRBJ1-5; D is ambiguous. In germline, CDR1 is LNHDA, CDR2 SQIVND (reference sequence). CDR3 length: 12 residues. The ends were cut back, 6 bases at V and 10 bases at J, with 13 bases in the middle. CDR3: CASRDPNRPQHF. Here the CDR3 DNA reads TGTGCCAGTAGGGATCCTAATCGACCCCAGCATTTT. The whole variable domain, filled in from reference TRBV19 and TRBJ1-5, reads DGGITQSPKYLFRKEGQNVTLSCEQNLNHDAMYWYRQDPGQGLRLIYYSQIVNDFQKGDIAEGYSVSREKKESFPLTVTSAQKNPTAFYLCASRDPNRPQHFGDGTRLSIL.

The CDR3 DNA reads TGTGCCAGCAGTTTTACAGGGCAAGAGACCCAGTACTTC. This translates into CASSFTGQETQYF. The chain uses TRBV27 and TRBJ2-5; perhaps TRBD1 as D (6 bases). Trimming took 3 bases from V and 2 from J, leaving 7 bases between them. The CDR3 runs 13 residues. Germline CDR1 is MNHEY and CDR2 is SMNVEV (reference sequence).

V usage is TRBV30 and J usage is TRBJ1-2; D remains unclear. V gave up 4 bases and J gave up 4 bases, with 13 bases separating them. This CDR3 comprises 13 residues. Germline loops: CDR1 GTSNPN, CDR2 SVGIG (reference sequence). The CDR3 region has the DNA TGTGCCTGGAACGAAGGAGTAGGCTATGGCTACACCTTC. It specifies CAWNEGVGYGYTF. Together with reference TRBV30 and TRBJ1-2, the CDR3 gives the full variable domain: SQTIHQWPATLVQPVGSPLSLECTVEGTSNPNLYWYRQAAGRGLQLLFYSVGIGQISSEVPQNLSASRPQDRQFILSSKKLLLSDSGFYLCAWNEGVGYGYTFGSGTRLTVV.

The J gene is TRBJ1-6, the V gene TRBV7-3; perhaps TRBD1 as D (6 bases). The V end was cut by 1 base, the J end by 10 bases, with 14 bases between. Germline CDR1 reads SGHTA; CDR2 reads FQGTGA. The CDR3 runs to 15 residues. CDR3 coding DNA: TGTGCCAGCAGCTTAATGGGCAGGGGAGGATCACCCCTCCACTTT. Protein sequence: CASSLMGRGGSPLHF. The entire variable domain, with the rest obtained from reference TRBV7-3 and TRBJ1-6, is as follows: GAGVSQTPSNKVTEKGKYVELRCDPISGHTALYWYRQSLGQGPEFLIYFQGTGAADDSGLPNDRFFAVRPEGSVSTLKIQRTERGDSAVYLCASSLMGRGGSPLHFGNGTRLTVT.

The chain recombines TRBV28 with TRBJ1-1; D gene unclear. Trimming removed 3 bases at V and 8 bases at J, with 10 bases between. From germline, CDR1 is MDHEN and CDR2 SYDVKM. This CDR3 contains 12 residues. Here the CDR3 DNA reads TGTGCCAGCAGTTTGATAACAGACGAAGCTTTCTTT. This encodes CASSLITDEAFF.

V and J are TRBV2 and TRBJ1-3; unclear D gene. Germline V gene lookup returns CDR1 SNHLY and CDR2 FYNNEI. The CDR3 has 15 amino acids. V lost 0 bases and J 0 bases, leaving 6 bases between the germline ends. The CDR3 coding sequence is TGTGCCAGCAGTGAAGCGGCTTACTCTGGAAACACCATATATTTT. It encodes CASSEAAYSGNTIYF.

The rearrangement uses TRBV28 and TRBJ1-5; D is possibly TRBD1 (6 bases). This CDR3 is built from 15 residues. CDR1 is MDHEN and CDR2 is SYDVKM in the germline V gene. Between the trimmed V and J ends, which lost 5 bases and 3 bases, there was a span of 14 bases. The chain's CDR3 is CASSHLGGLNQPQHF. For the CDR3, the DNA is TGTGCCAGCAGTCATCTGGGGGGCCTCAATCAGCCCCAGCATTTT.

In its sample, this clone was seen once. V usage is TRBV30 and J usage is TRBJ1-6; 9 bases line up with TRBD1. Germline lookup yields CDR1 GTSNPN and CDR2 SVGIG (reference sequence). The CDR3 loop spans 14 amino acids. Trimming cost V 1 base and J 8 bases; bases outside gene matches: 3. CDR3 in DNA: TGTGCCTGGAGTGAATGGGACAGGGATTCACCCCTCCACTTT. Translating gives CAWSEWDRDSPLHF.

The chain uses TRBV7-8 and TRBJ1-6; D is perhaps TRBD1 (5 bases). Trimming stripped 0 bases from V and 5 bases from J, with 5 bases between. CDR3 length: 14 amino acids. From germline, CDR1 is SGHVS and CDR2 FQNEAQ. The CDR3 DNA sequence: TGTGCCAGCAGCTTAGCCAGGGATAATTCACCCCTCCACTTT. The encoded protein is CASSLARDNSPLHF.

This chain joins TRBV7-2 and TRBJ2-7; unclear D gene. Per the germline V gene, CDR1 is SGHTA and CDR2 is FQGNSA. There are 13 residues in the CDR3. The V and J ends lost 0 bases and 7 bases respectively, with 10 bases between them. CDR3 bases: TGTGCCAGCAGCTTAGCTCCGAAATGGGAGCAGTACTTC. It translates to CASSLAPKWEQYF.

CDR3 amino acids: CASSPTGDEQYF. Written as DNA, the CDR3 is TGTGCCAGCAGCCCGACAGGGGACGAGCAGTACTTC. The V call is TRBV14, the J call TRBJ2-7, with TRBD1 matching over 8 bases. With V trimmed by 4 bases and J by 5 bases, 1 base remained unmatched. From germline, CDR1 is SGHDN and CDR2 FVKESK. The CDR3 loop spans 12 amino acids.

V usage is TRBV9 and J usage is TRBJ2-2; 7 positions match TRBD1. J was trimmed by 2 bases and V by 3 bases; bases with no gene match: 4. CDR3 size: 15 residues. The germline V gene has CDR1 SGDLS and CDR2 YYNGEE. The CDR3 bases are TGTGCCAGCAGCGAGGGACAGACAAACACCGGGGAGCTGTTTTTT. This translates into CASSEGQTNTGELFF.

The chain links TRBV3-1 (or the pseudogene TRBV3-2) to TRBJ1-6; the D gene is possibly TRBD1 (5 bases). The V gene's germline CDR1 is LGHDT and CDR2 YNNKEL (reference sequence). V lost 2 bases and J 10 bases, leaving 9 bases between the germline ends. The CDR3 totals 13 residues. The CDR3 here is CASSQIRGSPLHF. In DNA, the CDR3 is TGTGCCAGCAGCCAAATCCGGGGGTCACCCCTCCACTTT.

The chain carries TRBV23-1 and TRBJ1-1, with TRBD1 matching 7 bases. TRBV23-1 is marked as an open reading frame, function uncertain. This CDR3 region has 14 residues. The trim removed 8 bases at V and 6 bases at J, leaving 12 bases unmatched. CDR3 amino acids: CASPVERQGPEAFF. The CDR3 bases are TGCGCCAGCCCGGTTGAACGACAGGGTCCTGAAGCTTTCTTT.

The V call is TRBV13, the J call TRBJ1-4; D is unclear. This CDR3 region has 14 residues. Germline V gene sequence: CDR1 PRHDT, CDR2 FYEKMQ (reference sequence). Trimming took off 0 bases at V and 4 bases at J, with 6 bases between the two ends. The chain's CDR3 is CASSLGRHNEKLFF. CDR3 DNA: TGTGCCAGCAGCTTAGGCAGACATAATGAAAAACTGTTTTTT.